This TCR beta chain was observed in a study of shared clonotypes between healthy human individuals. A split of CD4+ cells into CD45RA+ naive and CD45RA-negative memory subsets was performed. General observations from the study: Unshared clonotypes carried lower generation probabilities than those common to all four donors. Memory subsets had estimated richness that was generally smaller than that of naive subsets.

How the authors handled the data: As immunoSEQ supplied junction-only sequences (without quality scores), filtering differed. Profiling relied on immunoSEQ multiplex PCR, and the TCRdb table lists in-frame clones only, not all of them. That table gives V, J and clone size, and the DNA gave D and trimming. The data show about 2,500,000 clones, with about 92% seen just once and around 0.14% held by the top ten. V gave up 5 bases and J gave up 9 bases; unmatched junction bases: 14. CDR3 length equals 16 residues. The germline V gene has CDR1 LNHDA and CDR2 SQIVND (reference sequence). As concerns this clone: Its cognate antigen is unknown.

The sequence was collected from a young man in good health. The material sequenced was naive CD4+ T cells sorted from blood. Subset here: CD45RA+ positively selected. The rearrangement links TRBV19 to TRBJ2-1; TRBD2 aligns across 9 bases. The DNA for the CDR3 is TGTGCCAGTAGTCCCCGGTGGAGCGGGAGGTTAGGTGAGCAGTTCTTC. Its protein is CASSPRWSGRLGEQFF.